These T cell receptor beta chains were read from a single sample in a study of shared clonotypes between healthy human individuals. The protocol was immunoSEQ multiplex PCR, while the TCRdb copy is restricted to in-frame clones and leaves out a portion. Among 2.5 million or so clones listed, around nine tenths were seen once. What was sequenced was naive CD4+ T cells sorted from blood. These receptors were obtained from a man younger than 35 in good health. Each CDR3 is given with its conserved first and last residue. A D gene is named only where the DNA matches it firmly. The listing skips clone size in some rows; elsewhere it reads once, few, many or a size class.

clone_size j_call d_call v_call cdr3_aa cdr3_nt
. TRBJ2-3 TRBD1 TRBV27 CASTQTGGGIDTQYF TGTGCCAGCACCCAGACAGGGGGCGGGATAGATACGCAGTATTTT
once TRBJ1-5 TRBD1 TRBV18 CASSPGTAEPQHF TGTGCCAGCTCACCAGGGACAGCCGAGCCCCAGCATTTT
. TRBJ1-2 TRBD1 TRBV7-9 CASSLGQGAQGYTF TGTGCCAGCAGCCTTGGACAGGGGGCGCAAGGCTACACCTTC
. TRBJ1-2 TRBD1 TRBV6-1 CASSVTGASNYGYTF TGTGCCAGCAGTGTAACAGGGGCCTCCAACTATGGCTACACCTTC
. TRBJ2-2 TRBD2 TRBV29-1 CSGRASGSIGTGELFF TGCAGTGGGAGGGCTAGCGGGAGTATTGGCACCGGGGAGCTGTTTTTT
. TRBJ1-6 . TRBV21-1 CASSNTDRSSYNSPLHF TGTGCCAGCAGCAACACGGACAGGAGCTCCTATAATTCACCCCTCCACTTT
. TRBJ2-1 TRBD2 TRBV9 CASSAQGGAYNEQFF TGTGCCAGCAGCGCCCAGGGAGGGGCTTACAATGAGCAGTTCTTC
. TRBJ2-7 . TRBV10-3 CAIRGAYEQYF TGTGCCATCAGGGGGGCCTACGAGCAGTACTTC
few TRBJ2-2 . TRBV5-1 CASSLGTANTGELFF TGCGCCAGCAGCTTGGGGACGGCGAACACCGGGGAGCTGTTTTTT
. TRBJ2-7 TRBD2 TRBV9 CASSVAPGEGEQYF TGTGCCAGCAGCGTAGCTCCCGGGGAGGGAGAGCAGTACTTC
. TRBJ1-4 TRBD1 TRBV28 CASSFDRAGDEKLFF TGTGCCAGCAGTTTCGACAGGGCGGGCGATGAAAAACTGTTTTTT
. TRBJ2-7 . TRBV6-1 CASSGQRAYEQYF TGTGCCAGCAGTGGGCAGCGAGCCTACGAGCAGTACTTC
. TRBJ2-7 . TRBV27 CASSSTGVVVAGQYF TGTGCCAGCAGTTCGACAGGTGTGGTGGTTGCCGGGCAGTACTTC
. TRBJ2-5 TRBD1 TRBV18 CASSPRQGETQYF TGTGCCAGCTCACCAAGACAGGGGGAGACCCAGTACTTC
. TRBJ2-3 . TRBV7-9 CASSLALATQYF TGTGCCAGCAGCTTAGCTCTTGCTACGCAGTATTTT
. TRBJ2-3 . TRBV15 CATSRDVNGQSSTDTQYF TGTGCCACCAGCAGAGACGTTAACGGACAGTCTAGCACAGATACGCAGTATTTT
. TRBJ2-7 TRBD2 TRBV6-6 CASSRGGIYVEQYF TGTGCCAGCAGTCGCGGGGGTATATACGTCGAGCAGTACTTC
. TRBJ2-1 . TRBV2 CASSTRAVSYNEQFF TGTGCCTCCTCTACCAGGGCGGTATCCTACAATGAGCAGTTCTTC
. TRBJ1-1 . TRBV7-9 CASSLKSGGAGGNTEAFF TGTGCCAGCAGCTTAAAATCAGGAGGGGCTGGGGGAAACACTGAAGCTTTCTTT
. TRBJ2-5 . TRBV5-8 CASSKDRHQETQYF TGTGCCAGCAGCAAGGACAGACACCAAGAGACCCAGTACTTC
. TRBJ1-2 . TRBV5-1 CASSLSTDYGYTF TGCGCCAGCAGCTTGTCGACGGACTATGGCTACACCTTC
. TRBJ2-7 TRBD1 TRBV7-7 CASSRGTGDNYEQYF TGTGCTAGCAGCCGGGGGACAGGGGACAATTACGAGCAGTACTTC
. TRBJ2-7 . TRBV5-6 CASSPGAGSYEQYF TGTGCCAGCAGCCCGGGGGCCGGATCCTACGAGCAGTACTTC
. TRBJ1-4 TRBD1 TRBV9 CASSPRGGQVFGEKLFF TGTGCCAGCAGCCCTCGGGGGGGACAGGTCTTCGGTGAAAAACTGTTTTTT
. TRBJ1-2 . TRBV10-3 CASTGVGGYGYTF TGTGCCTCCACGGGGGTGGGTGGCTATGGCTACACCTTC
. TRBJ1-5 TRBD1 TRBV6-6 CASRAGQDNQPQHF TGTGCCAGCAGGGCAGGACAGGACAATCAGCCCCAGCATTTT
. TRBJ1-1 . TRBV5-4 CASTLRENTEAFF TGTGCCAGCACCCTAAGGGAAAACACTGAAGCTTTCTTT
. TRBJ2-5 . TRBV21-1 CASSRKLGSTGGETQYF TGTGCCAGCAGCCGCAAGCTGGGAAGTACAGGAGGGGAGACCCAGTACTTC
. TRBJ1-2 . TRBV4-3 CASSVEREFYGYTF TGCGCCAGCAGCGTAGAGAGAGAATTTTATGGCTACACCTTC
. TRBJ2-6 TRBD1 TRBV12-5 CASGPYISGTGEYLRGANVLTF TGTGCTAGTGGTCCGTACATCTCGGGGACAGGGGAATATCTTCGTGGGGCCAACGTCCTGACTTTC
. TRBJ2-2 TRBD2 TRBV4-3 CASSYPSGGGTGELFF TGCGCCAGCAGCTACCCTAGCGGGGGGGGCACCGGGGAGCTGTTTTTT
. TRBJ1-3 . TRBV4-2 CASSQGSGNTIYF TGTGCCAGCAGCCAAGGTTCTGGAAACACCATATATTTT
. TRBJ2-3 . TRBV4-2 CASSQGGVGTDTQYF TGTGCCAGCAGCCAAGGGGGCGTAGGGACAGATACGCAGTATTTT
. TRBJ1-6 . TRBV27 CASSLKGEFGPLHF TGTGCCAGCAGTTTAAAAGGGGAGTTTGGTCCCCTCCACTTT
. TRBJ1-5 . TRBV19 CASTQDRINQPQHF TGTGCCAGTACTCAAGACAGAATAAATCAGCCCCAGCATTTT
. TRBJ1-5 TRBD1 TRBV7-9 CASSSRTGEDQPQHF TGTGCCAGCAGCTCGAGGACAGGGGAGGATCAGCCCCAGCATTTT
. TRBJ1-4 TRBD1 TRBV30 CAWGQGLLATNEKLFF TGTGCCTGGGGACAGGGCCTTCTTGCAACTAATGAAAAACTGTTTTTT
. TRBJ2-1 TRBD1 TRBV18 CASSPLGQAHNEQFF TGTGCCAGCTCACCACTGGGACAGGCCCACAATGAGCAGTTCTTC
. TRBJ2-7 . TRBV10-1 CASSELAGPTYEQYF TGCGCCAGCAGTGAGTTGGCAGGACCGACCTACGAGCAGTACTTC
. TRBJ1-2 TRBD1 TRBV5-8 CASSPASDRANYGYTF TGTGCCAGCAGCCCGGCTTCGGACAGGGCAAACTATGGCTACACCTTC
. TRBJ1-5 . TRBV6-5 CASSYISNQPQHF TGTGCCAGCAGTTACATTAGCAATCAGCCCCAGCATTTT
. TRBJ1-1 TRBD1 TRBV5-4 CASSLYRGTGMNTEAFF TGTGCCAGCAGCTTGTATAGGGGGACAGGAATGAACACTGAAGCTTTCTTT
. TRBJ2-1 . TRBV4-3 CASSQDTAGGSYNEQFF TGCGCCAGCAGCCAAGATACGGCTGGGGGCTCCTACAATGAGCAGTTCTTC
. TRBJ1-1 . TRBV6-5 CASSYSGAGVNTEAFF TGTGCCAGCAGTTACTCAGGGGCTGGAGTGAACACTGAAGCTTTCTTT
once TRBJ2-1 . TRBV5-6 CASSLRGSSYNEQFF TGTGCCAGCAGCTTGAGGGGGAGCTCCTACAATGAGCAGTTCTTC
. TRBJ1-1 TRBD1 TRBV2 CASRGDRERTEAFF TGTGCCAGCAGGGGGGACAGGGAAAGGACTGAAGCTTTCTTT
. TRBJ1-4 TRBD1 TRBV30 CAWTRGQGELFF TGTGCCTGGACCAGGGGGCAAGGAGAACTGTTTTTT